A selection of T cell receptor beta chains follows, all from one sample in a study of cytomegalovirus exposure and HLA in healthy donors. Only in-frame clones appear in the TCRdb table, and some are missing; sequencing was by immunoSEQ multiplex PCR. The sample lists 130,000 or so clones; roughly 80% were seen once. The sample taken for sequencing was PBMCs. The origin of the receptors is a female donor in good health and CMV-seronegative. CDR3s include the opening cysteine and the closing phenylalanine or tryptophan. Fields, in order: clone size, J gene, V gene, D gene, CDR3 protein, CDR3 DNA. D genes are given only for firm matches. Size tells how often a clone was seen (once, few, many) or the class of an expanded clone, and some rows leave it out.

clone size: few
J gene: TRBJ2-7
V gene: TRBV6-6
D gene: -
CDR3 protein: CASSLGPTYEQYF
CDR3 DNA: TGTGCCAGCAGCCTGGGCCCGACATACGAGCAGTACTTC

clone size: -
J gene: TRBJ1-5
V gene: TRBV4-1
D gene: TRBD1
CDR3 protein: CASSHGPGQNQPQHF
CDR3 DNA: TGCGCCAGCAGCCACGGACCGGGACAGAATCAGCCCCAGCATTTT

clone size: -
J gene: TRBJ1-4
V gene: TRBV6-5
D gene: TRBD1
CDR3 protein: CASSPRGLGEKLFF
CDR3 DNA: TGTGCCAGCAGCCCGAGGGGGCTCGGGGAAAAACTGTTTTTT

clone size: -
J gene: TRBJ1-1
V gene: TRBV19
D gene: -
CDR3 protein: CASSISGWGEAFF
CDR3 DNA: TGTGCCAGTAGTATTTCGGGGTGGGGTGAAGCTTTCTTT

clone size: -
J gene: TRBJ2-7
V gene: TRBV27
D gene: -
CDR3 protein: CASSFFGASSFYEQYF
CDR3 DNA: TGTGCCAGCAGTTTTTTTGGGGCTAGTTCCTTTTACGAGCAGTACTTC

clone size: -
J gene: TRBJ1-1
V gene: TRBV19
D gene: TRBD1
CDR3 protein: CASRTGMRMNTEAFF
CDR3 DNA: TGTGCCAGTAGGACAGGGATGCGGATGAACACTGAAGCTTTCTTT

clone size: -
J gene: TRBJ2-5
V gene: TRBV4-3
D gene: -
CDR3 protein: CASSQDLESRTQYF
CDR3 DNA: TGCGCCAGCAGCCAAGATCTTGAGTCTAGGACCCAGTACTTC

clone size: few
J gene: TRBJ2-5
V gene: TRBV5-8
D gene: TRBD2
CDR3 protein: CASSLVLTVSGSLETQYF
CDR3 DNA: TGTGCCAGCAGCTTGGTGCTGACTGTTAGCGGGAGCCTAGAGACCCAGTACTTC

clone size: -
J gene: TRBJ2-1
V gene: TRBV5-6
D gene: TRBD1
CDR3 protein: CASSLDGTGKPSYNEQFF
CDR3 DNA: TGTGCCAGCAGCTTGGATGGGACAGGAAAACCCTCCTACAATGAGCAGTTCTTC

clone size: few
J gene: TRBJ2-5
V gene: TRBV7-2
D gene: TRBD2
CDR3 protein: CASSQGTKQETQYF
CDR3 DNA: TGTGCCAGCAGCCAAGGGACTAAACAAGAGACCCAGTACTTC

clone size: -
J gene: TRBJ1-4
V gene: TRBV7-2
D gene: TRBD1
CDR3 protein: CASSPGTGYEKLFF
CDR3 DNA: TGTGCCAGCAGCCCCGGGACAGGCTATGAAAAACTGTTTTTT

clone size: -
J gene: TRBJ2-7
V gene: TRBV30
D gene: TRBD2
CDR3 protein: CAWRGGASGSYEQYF
CDR3 DNA: TGTGCCTGGAGGGGGGGGGCTAGCGGGTCCTACGAGCAGTACTTC

clone size: -
J gene: TRBJ1-3
V gene: TRBV19
D gene: TRBD1
CDR3 protein: CASSTRDSHYSGNTIYF
CDR3 DNA: TGTGCCAGTAGTACTCGGGACAGCCACTACTCTGGAAACACCATATATTTT

clone size: once
J gene: TRBJ2-5
V gene: TRBV30
D gene: -
CDR3 protein: CARSGGGVEETQYF
CDR3 DNA: TGTGCCCGGAGTGGAGGAGGTGTTGAAGAGACCCAGTACTTC

clone size: -
J gene: TRBJ2-2
V gene: TRBV18
D gene: -
CDR3 protein: CASSPMSGDTGELFF
CDR3 DNA: TGTGCCAGCTCTCCAATGTCAGGGGACACCGGGGAGCTGTTTTTT

clone size: -
J gene: TRBJ1-3
V gene: TRBV9
D gene: TRBD1
CDR3 protein: CASSDGAGQAYSGNTIYF
CDR3 DNA: TGTGCCAGCAGCGACGGCGCGGGACAGGCTTACTCTGGAAACACCATATATTTT

clone size: -
J gene: TRBJ2-1
V gene: TRBV9
D gene: -
CDR3 protein: CASGGTPGFYNEQFF
CDR3 DNA: TGTGCCAGCGGCGGGACTCCCGGGTTCTACAATGAGCAGTTCTTC

clone size: few
J gene: TRBJ2-3
V gene: TRBV6-4
D gene: TRBD1
CDR3 protein: CASSDGTGGPDTQYF
CDR3 DNA: TGTGCCAGCAGTGACGGGACAGGGGGTCCAGATACGCAGTATTTT

clone size: -
J gene: TRBJ2-1
V gene: TRBV5-4
D gene: TRBD2
CDR3 protein: CASSLRDSGHLKQFF
CDR3 DNA: TGTGCCAGCAGCTTGAGGGATAGCGGGCACCTAAAGCAGTTCTTC

clone size: -
J gene: TRBJ1-3
V gene: TRBV4-1
D gene: -
CDR3 protein: CASSHTSGRENTIYF
CDR3 DNA: TGCGCCAGCAGCCATACCTCTGGAAGGGAGAACACCATATATTTT

clone size: -
J gene: TRBJ2-2
V gene: TRBV28
D gene: TRBD2
CDR3 protein: CASSFTGGGTGELFF
CDR3 DNA: TGTGCCAGCAGTTTTACGGGAGGAGGGACCGGGGAGCTGTTTTTT

clone size: -
J gene: TRBJ2-1
V gene: TRBV29-1
D gene: TRBD2
CDR3 protein: CSVAGTSGTRGFF
CDR3 DNA: TGCAGCGTCGCCGGGACTAGCGGAACCCGGGGGTTCTTC

clone size: -
J gene: TRBJ1-1
V gene: TRBV7-2
D gene: -
CDR3 protein: CASSRGAGANTEAFF
CDR3 DNA: TGTGCCAGCAGCCGTGGGGCAGGGGCCAACACTGAAGCTTTCTTT

clone size: -
J gene: TRBJ2-1
V gene: TRBV27
D gene: TRBD2
CDR3 protein: CASSPLAERGEQFF
CDR3 DNA: TGTGCCAGCAGTCCTCTAGCGGAGAGGGGTGAGCAGTTCTTC

clone size: -
J gene: TRBJ2-5
V gene: TRBV11-2
D gene: TRBD2
CDR3 protein: CASSPGLAVYQETQYF
CDR3 DNA: TGTGCCAGCAGCCCGGGACTAGCGGTCTACCAAGAGACCCAGTACTTC

clone size: -
J gene: TRBJ2-7
V gene: TRBV2
D gene: TRBD1
CDR3 protein: CASRDRGYEQYF
CDR3 DNA: TGTGCCAGCAGAGACAGGGGATACGAGCAGTACTTC

clone size: -
J gene: TRBJ2-7
V gene: TRBV7-8
D gene: -
CDR3 protein: CASSRGASPYEQYF
CDR3 DNA: TGTGCCAGCAGCCGAGGAGCCAGCCCCTACGAGCAGTACTTC

clone size: -
J gene: TRBJ1-4
V gene: TRBV6-6
D gene: -
CDR3 protein: CASSSMNEKLFF
CDR3 DNA: TGTGCCAGCAGTTCCATGAATGAAAAACTGTTTTTT

clone size: once
J gene: TRBJ1-1
V gene: TRBV2
D gene: -
CDR3 protein: CASRGEGRTEAFF
CDR3 DNA: TGTGCCAGCAGGGGGGAGGGACGGACTGAAGCTTTCTTT

clone size: few
J gene: TRBJ2-3
V gene: TRBV7-8
D gene: TRBD2
CDR3 protein: CASSSPRGAGVGVDTQYF
CDR3 DNA: TGTGCCAGCAGCTCCCCCCGAGGAGCGGGAGTCGGGGTAGATACGCAGTATTTT

clone size: -
J gene: TRBJ2-3
V gene: TRBV10-3
D gene: -
CDR3 protein: CAISAGTLGTDTQYF
CDR3 DNA: TGTGCCATCAGTGCCGGGACACTAGGCACAGATACGCAGTATTTT

clone size: -
J gene: TRBJ1-1
V gene: TRBV2
D gene: -
CDR3 protein: CASKVAAMNTEAFF
CDR3 DNA: TGTGCCAGCAAAGTTGCGGCCATGAACACTGAAGCTTTCTTT

clone size: -
J gene: TRBJ2-3
V gene: TRBV5-1
D gene: -
CDR3 protein: CASLRGASTDTQYF
CDR3 DNA: TGCGCCAGCCTCCGGGGTGCTAGCACAGATACGCAGTATTTT

clone size: -
J gene: TRBJ1-2
V gene: TRBV4-1
D gene: TRBD1
CDR3 protein: CASSLLTGQAIYGYTF
CDR3 DNA: TGCGCCAGCAGCCTACTAACGGGACAGGCAATTTACGGCTACACCTTC

clone size: -
J gene: TRBJ2-5
V gene: TRBV14
D gene: -
CDR3 protein: CASRGAFNETQYF
CDR3 DNA: TGTGCCAGCAGGGGGGCCTTTAACGAGACCCAGTACTTC

clone size: -
J gene: TRBJ1-1
V gene: TRBV19
D gene: TRBD1
CDR3 protein: CASSIGTGGSSDTEAFF
CDR3 DNA: TGTGCCAGTAGTATTGGGACAGGGGGTTCTTCAGACACTGAAGCTTTCTTT

clone size: -
J gene: TRBJ1-1
V gene: TRBV11-2
D gene: -
CDR3 protein: CASSLGGNTEAFF
CDR3 DNA: TGTGCCAGCAGCTTAGGCGGGAACACTGAAGCTTTCTTT

clone size: -
J gene: TRBJ2-7
V gene: TRBV5-6
D gene: -
CDR3 protein: CASSPYSVTYEQYF
CDR3 DNA: TGTGCCAGCAGCCCCTACAGTGTGACCTACGAGCAGTACTTC

clone size: -
J gene: TRBJ2-7
V gene: TRBV4-2
D gene: TRBD1
CDR3 protein: CASRHGDSSYEQYF
CDR3 DNA: TGTGCCAGCAGACACGGGGACAGTTCCTACGAGCAGTACTTC

clone size: -
J gene: TRBJ1-1
V gene: TRBV4-2
D gene: -
CDR3 protein: CASSQDSWGEKFTEAFF
CDR3 DNA: TGTGCCAGCAGCCAAGATTCCTGGGGCGAAAAGTTCACTGAAGCTTTCTTT

clone size: -
J gene: TRBJ1-5
V gene: TRBV19
D gene: -
CDR3 protein: CASIKVPGSNQPQHF
CDR3 DNA: TGTGCCAGTATAAAGGTCCCAGGAAGCAATCAGCCCCAGCATTTT

clone size: -
J gene: TRBJ2-1
V gene: TRBV15
D gene: -
CDR3 protein: CATSRDRVTIPWSSYNEQFF
CDR3 DNA: TGTGCCACCAGCAGAGATCGGGTGACTATCCCTTGGAGCTCCTACAATGAGCAGTTCTTC

clone size: -
J gene: TRBJ2-7
V gene: TRBV6-5
D gene: -
CDR3 protein: CASSYSAGNEQYF
CDR3 DNA: TGTGCCAGCAGTTACTCTGCAGGGAACGAGCAGTACTTC

clone size: -
J gene: TRBJ2-5
V gene: TRBV11-2
D gene: TRBD1
CDR3 protein: CASSLLRTGETQYF
CDR3 DNA: TGTGCCAGCAGCTTACTCCGGACAGGGGAGACCCAGTACTTC

clone size: -
J gene: TRBJ1-1
V gene: TRBV28
D gene: -
CDR3 protein: CASSFPRAGGTEAFF
CDR3 DNA: TGTGCCAGCAGTTTCCCCAGGGCTGGGGGGACTGAAGCTTTCTTT

clone size: -
J gene: TRBJ2-5
V gene: TRBV29-1
D gene: -
CDR3 protein: CSTRTSYQETQYF
CDR3 DNA: TGCAGCACCCGGACATCGTACCAAGAGACCCAGTACTTC

clone size: -
J gene: TRBJ2-1
V gene: TRBV5-1
D gene: TRBD1
CDR3 protein: CASSLGGTGAYNEQFF
CDR3 DNA: TGCGCCAGCAGCTTGGGGGGGACAGGAGCCTACAATGAGCAGTTCTTC